This T cell receptor (beta chain) was sequenced for a study of cytomegalovirus exposure and HLA in healthy donors. Study outcomes and limitations: As confirmed in vitro, three CMV-associated chains were specific for CMV antigens. In terms of immune exposure information, only CMV serostatus was available. It was reported that the classifier diagnosed cytomegalovirus status with high specificity and sensitivity in both the original and validation cohorts. A likely sequencing artifact accounted for one observed cluster of highly shared sequence variants.

This CDR3 has 14 residues. The germline V gene encodes CDR1 SNHLY and CDR2 FYNNEI. V was pared by 5 bases and J by 9 bases, with 17 bases between. Worth noting for this clone: No antigen is known for it.

PCR employed 60 Vbeta and 13 Jbeta primers. TCRdb's copy holds only in-frame clones and misses some; the assay was immunoSEQ multiplex PCR. Found here are more than 85,000 clones, approximately 83% of them singletons; the top ten hold around 2%. Input material: PBMCs. This chain joins TRBV2 and TRBJ2-1, with a tentative D call TRBD1 (5 bases). The receptor was isolated from a man between 40 and 49 years old in good health and CMV-seronegative. For the CDR3, the DNA is TGTGCCAGCAGTTCAGGGCGACCTAGTGGTGAGCAGTTCTTC. It yields the protein CASSSGRPSGEQFF.